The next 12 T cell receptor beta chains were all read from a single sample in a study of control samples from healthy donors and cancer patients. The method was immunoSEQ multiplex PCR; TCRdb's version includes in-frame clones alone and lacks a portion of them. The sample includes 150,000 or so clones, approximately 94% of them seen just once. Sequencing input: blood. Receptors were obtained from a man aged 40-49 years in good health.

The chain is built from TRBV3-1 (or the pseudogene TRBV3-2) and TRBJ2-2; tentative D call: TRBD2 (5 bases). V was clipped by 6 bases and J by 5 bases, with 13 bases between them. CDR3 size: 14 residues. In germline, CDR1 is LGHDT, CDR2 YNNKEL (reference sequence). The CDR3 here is CASSLASLTGELFF. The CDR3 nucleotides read TGTGCCAGCAGTTTGGCTAGCCTGACCGGGGAGCTGTTTTTT.

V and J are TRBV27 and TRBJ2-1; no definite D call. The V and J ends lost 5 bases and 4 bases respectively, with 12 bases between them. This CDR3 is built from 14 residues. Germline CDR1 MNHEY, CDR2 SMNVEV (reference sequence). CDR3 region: CASSHSTEYNEQFF. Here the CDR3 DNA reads TGTGCCAGCAGTCATTCGACGGAGTACAATGAGCAGTTCTTC.

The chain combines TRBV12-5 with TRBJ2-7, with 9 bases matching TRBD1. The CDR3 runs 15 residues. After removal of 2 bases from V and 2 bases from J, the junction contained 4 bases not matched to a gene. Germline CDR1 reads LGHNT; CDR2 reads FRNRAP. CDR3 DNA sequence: TGTGCTAGTGGTTTGCCCAGACAGGGGGCCTACGAGCAGTACTTC. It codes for CASGLPRQGAYEQYF.

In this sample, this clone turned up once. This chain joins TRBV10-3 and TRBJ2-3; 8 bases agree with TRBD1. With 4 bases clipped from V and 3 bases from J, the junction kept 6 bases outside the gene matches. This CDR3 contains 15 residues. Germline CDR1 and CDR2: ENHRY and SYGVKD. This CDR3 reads CAISARGQGTDTQYF. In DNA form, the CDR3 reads TGTGCCATCAGTGCCAGGGGGCAAGGAACAGATACGCAGTATTTT.

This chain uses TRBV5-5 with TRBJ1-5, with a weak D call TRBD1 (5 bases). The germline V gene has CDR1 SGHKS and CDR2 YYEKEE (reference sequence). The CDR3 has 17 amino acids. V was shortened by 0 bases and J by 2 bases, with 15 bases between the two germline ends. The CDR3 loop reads CASSLALGQGRNQPQHF. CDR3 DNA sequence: TGTGCCAGCAGCTTGGCTCTTGGGCAGGGTCGCAATCAGCCCCAGCATTTT.

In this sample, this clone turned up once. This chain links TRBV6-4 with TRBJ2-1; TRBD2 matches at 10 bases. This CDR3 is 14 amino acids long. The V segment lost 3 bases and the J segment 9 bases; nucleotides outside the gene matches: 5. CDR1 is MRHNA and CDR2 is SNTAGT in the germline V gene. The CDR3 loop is CASSDASGGIEQFF. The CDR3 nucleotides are TGTGCCAGCAGTGATGCTAGCGGGGGTATTGAGCAGTTCTTC.

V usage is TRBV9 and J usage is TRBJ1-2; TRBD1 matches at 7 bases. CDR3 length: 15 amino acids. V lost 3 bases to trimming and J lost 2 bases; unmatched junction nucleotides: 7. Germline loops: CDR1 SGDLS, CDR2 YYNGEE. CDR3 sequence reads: CASSDQGQRNYGYTF. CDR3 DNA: TGTGCCAGCAGCGACCAGGGACAGAGAAACTATGGCTACACCTTC.

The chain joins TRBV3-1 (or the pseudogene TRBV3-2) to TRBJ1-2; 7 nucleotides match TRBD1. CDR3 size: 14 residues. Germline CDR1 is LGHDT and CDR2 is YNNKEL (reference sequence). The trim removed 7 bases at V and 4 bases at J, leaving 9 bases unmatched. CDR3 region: CASTPTGNSYGYTF. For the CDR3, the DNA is TGTGCCAGCACCCCGACAGGGAACAGCTATGGCTACACCTTC.

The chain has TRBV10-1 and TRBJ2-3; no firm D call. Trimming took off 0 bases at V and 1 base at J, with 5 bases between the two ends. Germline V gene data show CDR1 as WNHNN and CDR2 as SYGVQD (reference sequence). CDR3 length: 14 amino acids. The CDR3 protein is CASSESSGTDTQYF. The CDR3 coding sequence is TGCGCCAGCAGTGAGTCCTCGGGCACAGATACGCAGTATTTT.

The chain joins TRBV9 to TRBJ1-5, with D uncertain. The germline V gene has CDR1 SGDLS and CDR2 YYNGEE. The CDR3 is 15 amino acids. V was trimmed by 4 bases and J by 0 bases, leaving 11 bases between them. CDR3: CASSLGVNSNQPQHF. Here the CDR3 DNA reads TGTGCCAGCAGCTTGGGTGTGAATAGCAATCAGCCCCAGCATTTT.

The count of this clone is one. In DNA, the CDR3 is TGTGCCAGCAGTTACTTGGCAGGGAGCTCCTACAATGAGCAGTTCTTC. It encodes CASSYLAGSSYNEQFF. The chain has TRBV6-6 and TRBJ2-1; D possibly uses TRBD1 or TRBD2 (5 bases each). The CDR3 is 16 amino acids. CDR1 MNHNY and CDR2 SVGAGI come from the germline V gene (reference sequence). The V end was cut by 1 base, the J end by 0 bases, with 10 bases between.

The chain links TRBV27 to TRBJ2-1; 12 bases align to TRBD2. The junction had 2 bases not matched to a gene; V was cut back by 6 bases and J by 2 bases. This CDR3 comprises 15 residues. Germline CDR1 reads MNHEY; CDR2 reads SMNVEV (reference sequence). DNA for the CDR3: TGTGCCAGCAGGCCTAGCGGGAGGGCCTACAATGAGCAGTTCTTC. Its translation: CASRPSGRAYNEQFF.